This T cell receptor beta chain was obtained from a study of vaccination and CD4 T cells after COVID-19. Cultured CD4+ T cells had their DNA profiled by the Oncomine TCR Beta short-read assay. TCRdb called the PCR reads again in MiXCR, with one record for every CDR3 protein. The table has about 20,000 distinct CDR3 sequences, under 70% seen once; the top ten hold about 8.2%. The treatment denotes: roughly 11-day PBMC culture with coronavirus spike peptide pools or control peptides (ViraFEST assay). March to December 2020 was the span of positive PCR dates, which predated US Alpha, Beta and Delta variants. The culture of 2 million to 2.5 million PBMCs per well included around 10 IU/ml IL-2 and roughly 10 ug/ml peptide pools. The CDR3 is 13 residues long. V shed 5 bases and J shed 1 base, with 8 bases lying between them. Looked up from germline, CDR1 is SGHNT and CDR2 is YENEEA. Concerning this clonotype itself: The target antigen is unknown.

The sequence derives from a human donor who had recovered from COVID-19. Sequencing was done on a sample of CD4+ T cells from blood, cultured in vitro. The J gene is TRBJ1-1, the V gene TRBV11-3; D is uncertain. In DNA, the CDR3 is TGTGCCAGCAGCCTGGTCGAGAACACTGAAGCTTTCTTT. Protein product: CASSLVENTEAFF.